The 20 T cell receptor beta chains in this list originate from one sample, sequenced in a study of response to subunit inactivated influenza vaccine. MiXCR was run by TCRdb on the RT-PCR reads, yielding one entry per CDR3 protein. This sample has under 800,000 distinct CDR3 sequences, with roughly 14% found just once. The specimen comprised PBMCs from blood, sampled 14 days before vaccination. The receptors derive from a man aged 45-65 years who received an inactivated influenza vaccine.

The chain carries TRBV21-1 and TRBJ2-2; the table assigns TRBD2, which was not confirmed against the DNA. TRBV21-1 is a pseudogene locus. This CDR3 is 14 amino acids long. The CDR3 DNA follows: TGTGCCAGCAGCAGGGCCAGGAATCACGGGGAGCTGTTTTTT. The encoded protein is CASSRARNHGELFF.

This clonotype was counted ten times or more. The chain is built from TRBV4-3 and TRBJ1-4; TRBD1 matches 8 bases. The CDR3 is 15 residues long. Germline lookup yields CDR1 LGHNA and CDR2 YSLEER. With 4 bases clipped from V and 5 bases from J, the junction kept 6 bases outside the gene matches. Here the CDR3 reads CASSPGDRRNEKLFF. CDR3 bases: TGCGCCAGCAGCCCGGGGGACAGGCGGAATGAAAAACTGTTTTTT.

This clonotype was seen a handful of times. For the CDR3, the DNA is TGTGCCAGCAGTATCGACAGGAAACTTGGCGAGCAGTACTTC. It is translated as CASSIDRKLGEQYF. V and J are TRBV12-3 or TRBV12-4 and TRBJ2-7; possibly TRBD1 for D (6 bases). This CDR3 comprises 14 residues. V shed 5 bases and J shed 6 bases, with 17 bases lying between them.

This clonotype was seen ten or more times. The junction and the germline gene differ at one end; a read error may be behind it. This CDR3 reads CASSPTSGTDTQYF. CDR3 in DNA: TGTGCCAGCAGCCCTACTAGCGGCACAGATACGCAGTATTTT. The gene calls are TRBV5-1 and TRBJ2-3; 7 bases agree with TRBD2. Germline V CDR1 and CDR2: SGHRS, YFSETQ. The CDR3 contains 14 residues.

The rearrangement uses TRBV11-2 and TRBJ2-6, with unresolved D. Trimming shortened V by 5 bases and J by 0 bases, and 17 bases separated the two germline ends. The CDR3 extends over 18 amino acids. Germline V CDR1 and CDR2: SGHAT, FQNNGV. The CDR3 spells CASSPAPVGSSGANVLTF. CDR3 in DNA: TGTGCCAGCAGCCCCGCGCCGGTAGGCAGCTCTGGGGCCAACGTCCTGACTTTC.

This chain links TRBV19 with TRBJ2-6, with TRBD2 as a possible D gene (5 bases). CDR3 size: 15 residues. V lost 3 bases and J lost 4, with 10 bases in between. CDR1 LNHDA and CDR2 SQIVND come from the germline V gene (reference sequence). The DNA for the CDR3 is TGTGCCAGTAGTATCGGACTTTTAGGGGCCAACGTCCTGACTTTC. This codes for CASSIGLLGANVLTF.

There are many counts of this clonotype. Germline and junction disagree at one end, which may indicate a read error. The chain combines TRBV7-7 with TRBJ1-1; D is ambiguous. This CDR3 is 13 amino acids long. The germline CDR1 and CDR2 sequences are SSHAT and FNYEAQ (reference sequence). The CDR3 reads CASSLSANTEAFF. In DNA form, the CDR3 reads TGTGCTAGCAGCTTATCGGCGAACACTGAAGCTTTCTTT.

In DNA form, the CDR3 reads TGCGCCAGCAGCCAAGGACAGGCGGCTGAATCCTCACCCCTCCACTTT. It specifies CASSQGQAAESSPLHF. The rearrangement uses TRBV4-1 and TRBJ1-6; D is possibly TRBD1 (6 bases). V dropped 1 base and J dropped 10 bases, with 17 bases sitting between them. CDR1 and CDR2 from the germline V gene are MGHRA and YSYEKL. The length of the CDR3 is 16 residues.

This clonotype was observed a few times. V is TRBV2 and J is TRBJ2-4; D is undetermined. V dropped 8 bases and J dropped 0 bases, with 8 bases sitting between them. CDR1 is SNHLY, CDR2 FYNNEI, per germline. The CDR3 extends over 13 amino acids. The CDR3 sequence: CASCALAKNIQYF. The CDR3 DNA reads as TGTGCCAGCTGTGCCCTAGCCAAAAACATTCAGTACTTC.

The genes are TRBV7-2 and TRBJ2-7, with D tentatively TRBD2 (6 bases). This CDR3 comprises 14 residues. V shed 5 bases and J shed 1 base, with 12 bases lying between them. Germline lookup yields CDR1 SGHTA and CDR2 FQGNSA. CDR3 protein: CASSHRDFSYEQYF. CDR3 sequence (DNA): TGTGCCAGCAGCCACCGGGACTTTTCCTACGAGCAGTACTTC.

The chain recombines TRBV29-1 with TRBJ2-1; 9 nucleotides line up with TRBD2. The CDR3 runs 13 residues. V lost 7 bases, J lost 7 bases, and 8 bases stayed unmatched. In germline, CDR1 is SQVTM, CDR2 ANQGSEA. CDR3 residues: CSAPAGGGNEQFF. CDR3 nucleotide sequence: TGCAGCGCCCCAGCGGGAGGAGGGAATGAGCAGTTCTTC.

The V call is TRBV7-9, the J call TRBJ1-1; D is uncertain. Germline loops: CDR1 SEHNR, CDR2 FQNEAQ (reference sequence). The CDR3 is 11 residues long. V was clipped by 8 bases and J by 1 base, with 5 bases between them. CDR3 residues: CASAENTEAFF. CDR3 nucleotide sequence: TGTGCCAGCGCGGAGAACACTGAAGCTTTCTTT.

This clonotype was seen more than once but under ten times. The gene calls are TRBV5-1 and TRBJ2-7; D is unresolved. V lost 0 bases to trimming and J lost 0 bases, with 13 bases between them. The CDR3 spans 16 residues. Per germline, CDR1 SGHRS and CDR2 YFSETQ. The CDR3: CASSLEAAQSSYEQYF. In nucleotides, the CDR3 is TGCGCCAGCAGCTTGGAGGCCGCCCAGTCCTCCTACGAGCAGTACTTC.

This clonotype showed up just a few times. The gene calls are TRBV24-1 and TRBJ2-3; 8 bases agree with TRBD1. Germline V lookup: CDR1 KGHDR, CDR2 SFDVKD. The CDR3 consists of 15 residues. V gave up 5 bases and J gave up 1 base; unmatched junction bases: 4. CDR3 region: CATSAGTGGTDTQYF. In DNA form, the CDR3 reads TGTGCCACCAGTGCCGGGACAGGAGGCACAGATACGCAGTATTTT.

The sample holds a few counts of this clonotype. The gene calls are TRBV5-6 and TRBJ2-7; 8 bases fit TRBD2. J gave up 3 bases and V 4 bases, and 9 bases lay outside the gene matches. The germline CDR1 and CDR2 sequences are SGHDT and YYEEEE. This CDR3 comprises 15 residues. The CDR3: CASSRGGEGRYEQYF. CDR3 DNA sequence: TGTGCCAGCAGCCGGGGGGGGGAGGGCCGCTACGAGCAGTACTTC.

This clonotype was counted between two and nine times. This chain uses TRBV5-1 with TRBJ2-5; TRBD2 agrees at 7 bases. This CDR3 is built from 14 residues. V lost 4 bases, J lost 2 bases, and 5 bases stayed unmatched. Germline-derived CDR1 and CDR2 are SGHRS and YFSETQ. CDR3 in DNA: TGCGCCAGCAGCCCTGCTAGCGGACAAGAGACCCAGTACTTC. Amino acid sequence: CASSPASGQETQYF.

This clonotype was detected many times. The V and J genes are TRBV7-9 and TRBJ2-4, with 7 bases lining up with TRBD2. The germline V gene has CDR1 SEHNR and CDR2 FQNEAQ (reference sequence). The CDR3 runs 14 residues. V trimming: 2 bases; J trimming: 6 bases; junction bases outside the gene matches: 4. The CDR3 coding sequence is TGTGCCAGCAGCTTAAGTTCTAGCGGAAACATTCAGTACTTC. It is translated as CASSLSSSGNIQYF.

The chain recombines TRBV28 with TRBJ2-7; TRBD1 matches 10 bases. Germline assignment: CDR1 MDHEN and CDR2 SYDVKM. V shed 6 bases and J 6 bases; nucleotides not matched to a gene: 8. The CDR3 extends over 14 amino acids. The CDR3: CASRTGTGVFEQYF. CDR3 bases: TGTGCCAGCAGGACCGGGACAGGGGTCTTCGAGCAGTACTTC.

The chain has TRBV30 and TRBJ2-2, with TRBD1 matching 7 bases. The ends lost 4 bases at V and 5 bases at J; junction bases unmatched: 7. The CDR3 spans 14 residues. Germline CDR1 and CDR2: GTSNPN and SVGIG (reference sequence). The CDR3 is CAWNARGKTGELFF. Written as DNA, the CDR3 is TGTGCCTGGAATGCCAGGGGGAAGACCGGGGAGCTGTTTTTT.

In this sample, this clonotype turned up a few times. J is TRBJ2-3 and V is TRBV11-2, with D uncertain. Per the germline V gene, CDR1 is SGHAT and CDR2 is FQNNGV. Trimming cost V 5 bases and J 0 bases, with 9 bases left between them. The CDR3 spans 14 residues. CDR3 loop: CASSRPYSTDTQYF. DNA of the CDR3: TGTGCCAGCAGCCGTCCTTATAGCACAGATACGCAGTATTTT.